This T cell receptor (beta chain) was found in a study of blood T cell repertoires in COVID-19 (TCRdb year 2020). Regarding the complete study: The collaborator samples originated in the United States, Italy and Spain and spanned the acute and convalescent phases of COVID-19. Where available, HLA class I and class II types were taken from metadata supplied by the sample provider and were not determined by assay-based typing. The repertoires were made available in a free public database intended to serve as a resource for research on the immune response to SARS-CoV-2. A de-identified subject ID, COVID-19 status, age in years and sex were almost always included in the sample metadata. The samples were drawn from the first 160 participants of the ongoing ImmuneRACE study and from 1,254 subjects provided by 6 global collaborators. The dataset comprised deeply sampled blood TCRbeta repertoires from subjects exposed to, actively infected with, or recovered from COVID-19. The prospective study material was composed of cDNA or gDNA derived from T cells, B-cell-depleted T cells, or PBMCs.

Participants in the prospective study were enrolled through a virtual design, were aged about 18 to 90 years, and lived in some 24 United States geographic areas. In the prospective study, cohorts were assigned on the basis of participant-reported clinical history obtained from a screening survey and a study questionnaire. In the prospective study, whole blood, serum and a nasopharyngeal or oropharyngeal swab were collected from each participant by mobile phlebotomists. Over a roughly two-month period, participants in the prospective study had the option of providing additional blood draws and questionnaires. Prospective study blood samples were shipped either frozen or at room temperature before DNA extraction. TCRbeta CDR3 regions were amplified from genomic DNA by means of the immunoSEQ Assay, a bias-controlled multiplex PCR. Per the original workflow: Nucleated cell counts per sample were estimated from amplification of reference gene primers within the assay. To quantify the absolute abundance of each unique TCRbeta CDR3 rearrangement, sequence reads were collapsed and filtered. For each sample, productive Simpson clonality was calculated as the square root of Simpson's diversity index across productive rearrangements. Here the immuneACCESS table is served through TCRdb, limited to in-frame sequences with V and J called. Missing clones are a known gap in these copies; in checked studies unresolved V genes cover under half, and the rest lacks a known reason. Clone size and V and J calls were adopted from that table, with D and trimming inferred from the DNA. In this sample the table shows 200,000 to 250,000 clones, approximately 88% of which occur a single time. The ten largest clonotypes hold 2% to 3% of the sample.

Results the study describes overall, beyond this receptor: The amount of clinical and demographic metadata varied by source and participant and was provided uncurated.

Spanning cysteine to phenylalanine, the CDR3 consists of 13 amino acids. Only CDR3 DNA is held: 39 bases, read in frame from base 1. The trim is 5 bases for V and 2 bases for J, with a gap of 10 bases between the germline ends. The germline V gene sets CDR1 to SGHNT and CDR2 to YENEEA. A word on this clone: The antigen this receptor binds is unknown. Base qualities were left out, and no much larger clone turns up one base away.

The TCR was taken from a woman younger than 45 with acute COVID-19. Sequenced: PBMCs or T cells enriched from blood (not recorded which). In this chain, TRBV11-3 is recombined with TRBJ2-7; TRBD2 is perhaps the D gene, given 5 matching bases. The CDR3 region: CASSREATYEQYF. The sequenced DNA is TGTGCCAGCAGCCGGGAAGCGACCTACGAGCAGTACTTC.